This is a list of T cell receptor beta chains from one sample in a study of cytomegalovirus exposure and HLA in healthy donors. Here immunoSEQ multiplex PCR was the method, and the copy in TCRdb shows in-frame clones only, minus some. Seen here are over 90,000 clones, around 60% observed once, and the top ten hold more than 2.5%. The sample comprised PBMCs. The receptors were sampled from a man in his 60s in good health and CMV-seronegative. CDR3s include the opening cysteine and the closing phenylalanine or tryptophan. The D gene is left open where the match is weak. Only part of the rows carry a size: once, few, many, or a class if the clone is expanded.

j_gene: TRBJ1-3
v_gene: TRBV15
abundance: NA
d_gene: TRBD1
CDR3nt: TGTGCCACCAGCAGACCCCAGGGGGCCTCTGGAAACACCATATATTTT
CDR3aa: CATSRPQGASGNTIYF

j_gene: TRBJ2-5
v_gene: TRBV7-2
abundance: NA
d_gene: NA
CDR3nt: TGTGCCAGCAGCTTCAATGGGGCTCAAGAGACCCAGTACTTC
CDR3aa: CASSFNGAQETQYF

j_gene: TRBJ2-7
v_gene: TRBV7-9
abundance: few
d_gene: TRBD1
CDR3nt: TGTGCCAGCAGCTTACTACCCACAGGGGGCTACGAGCAGTACTTC
CDR3aa: CASSLLPTGGYEQYF

j_gene: TRBJ1-2
v_gene: TRBV6-6
abundance: NA
d_gene: TRBD1
CDR3nt: TGTGCCAGCAGTTACCCGGGACAGAGGAAGGGCTACACCTTC
CDR3aa: CASSYPGQRKGYTF

j_gene: TRBJ2-3
v_gene: TRBV6-5
abundance: NA
d_gene: NA
CDR3nt: TGTGCCAGTCGTGCGGTAACTAGCACAGATACGCAGTATTTT
CDR3aa: CASRAVTSTDTQYF

j_gene: TRBJ2-1
v_gene: TRBV19
abundance: NA
d_gene: TRBD2
CDR3nt: TGTGCCAGTAGTATAGCAGTCCCACTAGCGGGAGGAGTCAACAATGAGCAGTTCTTC
CDR3aa: CASSIAVPLAGGVNNEQFF

j_gene: TRBJ1-5
v_gene: TRBV2
abundance: NA
d_gene: TRBD1
CDR3nt: TGTGCCAGCAGTATACCGGGACAGGGCGGTCAGCCCCAGCATTTT
CDR3aa: CASSIPGQGGQPQHF

j_gene: TRBJ1-2
v_gene: TRBV11-3
abundance: NA
d_gene: TRBD1
CDR3nt: TGTGCCAGCAGCGTAGGAGACAGGGGGCAAGGCTACACCTTC
CDR3aa: CASSVGDRGQGYTF

j_gene: TRBJ1-6
v_gene: TRBV5-4
abundance: NA
d_gene: NA
CDR3nt: TGTGCCAGCAGCTCCGGAGATTCACCCCTCCACTTT
CDR3aa: CASSSGDSPLHF

j_gene: TRBJ1-1
v_gene: TRBV19
abundance: NA
d_gene: NA
CDR3nt: TGTGCCAGTAGTATAGGGGGGGCAGCCGGGAGGGACACTGAAGCTTTCTTT
CDR3aa: CASSIGGAAGRDTEAFF

j_gene: TRBJ2-7
v_gene: TRBV29-1
abundance: NA
d_gene: NA
CDR3nt: TGCAGCGTTGGGGCAGCCTACGAGCAGTACTTC
CDR3aa: CSVGAAYEQYF

j_gene: TRBJ2-1
v_gene: TRBV27
abundance: NA
d_gene: TRBD1
CDR3nt: TGTGCCAGCAGTTTTTGGGACAGGACGGGTGAGCAGTTCTTC
CDR3aa: CASSFWDRTGEQFF

j_gene: TRBJ2-1
v_gene: TRBV4-1
abundance: NA
d_gene: NA
CDR3nt: TGCGCCAGCAGCCAAGACTTACCCAGGGGAGTGAGGTCCTACAATGAGCAGTTCTTC
CDR3aa: CASSQDLPRGVRSYNEQFF

j_gene: TRBJ2-6
v_gene: TRBV2
abundance: NA
d_gene: NA
CDR3nt: TGTGCCAGCAGCACTACGCGGGGGGCCAACGTCCTGACTTTC
CDR3aa: CASSTTRGANVLTF

j_gene: TRBJ2-1
v_gene: TRBV2
abundance: few
d_gene: NA
CDR3nt: TGTGCCAGCAGGAACCTCGGGGGGCCCTACAATGAGCAGTTCTTC
CDR3aa: CASRNLGGPYNEQFF

j_gene: TRBJ1-5
v_gene: TRBV10-3
abundance: NA
d_gene: NA
CDR3nt: TGTGCCAACACGGAGAGATATAGCAGTCAGCCCCAGCATTTT
CDR3aa: CANTERYSSQPQHF

j_gene: TRBJ2-2
v_gene: TRBV5-1
abundance: NA
d_gene: TRBD2
CDR3nt: TGCGCCAGCAGCTTGGCCCTAGCGGGAGGGGAGGAGCTGTTTTTT
CDR3aa: CASSLALAGGEELFF

j_gene: TRBJ1-4
v_gene: TRBV28
abundance: NA
d_gene: NA
CDR3nt: TGTGCCAGCAGCCCAGCAGGTACCAATGAAAAACTGTTTTTT
CDR3aa: CASSPAGTNEKLFF

j_gene: TRBJ2-1
v_gene: TRBV5-8
abundance: NA
d_gene: NA
CDR3nt: TGTGCCATCAGGGGACAAAAAGTGAGCTCCTACAATGAGCAGTTCTTC
CDR3aa: CAIRGQKVSSYNEQFF

j_gene: TRBJ2-7
v_gene: TRBV18
abundance: NA
d_gene: TRBD2
CDR3nt: TGTGCCAGCTCACGCGGGGGGGACTCCGAGCAGTACTTC
CDR3aa: CASSRGGDSEQYF

j_gene: TRBJ1-5
v_gene: TRBV7-9
abundance: NA
d_gene: NA
CDR3nt: TGTGCCAGCAGCTTAGCGGGGGGGGACCAGCCCCAGCATTTT
CDR3aa: CASSLAGGDQPQHF

j_gene: TRBJ2-7
v_gene: TRBV5-6
abundance: NA
d_gene: NA
CDR3nt: TGTGCCAGCAGCTTGGTTGGTGTAGCGACCTACGAGCAGTACTTC
CDR3aa: CASSLVGVATYEQYF

j_gene: TRBJ1-1
v_gene: TRBV5-1
abundance: NA
d_gene: NA
CDR3nt: TGCGCCAGCAGCTTCGACAGGCCGGGCACTGAAGCTTTCTTT
CDR3aa: CASSFDRPGTEAFF

j_gene: TRBJ1-5
v_gene: TRBV2
abundance: NA
d_gene: NA
CDR3nt: TGTGCCAGCAGTGCGGGGGGTCCCAATCAGCCCCAGCATTTT
CDR3aa: CASSAGGPNQPQHF

j_gene: TRBJ1-1
v_gene: TRBV4-1
abundance: NA
d_gene: NA
CDR3nt: TGCGCCAGCAGCCAAGATAATCGACATGAAGCTTTCTTT
CDR3aa: CASSQDNRHEAFF

j_gene: TRBJ1-5
v_gene: TRBV6-5
abundance: NA
d_gene: TRBD1
CDR3nt: TGTGCCAGCAGCCACCAGGGGGGACAGCCCCAGCATTTT
CDR3aa: CASSHQGGQPQHF

j_gene: TRBJ2-3
v_gene: TRBV28
abundance: NA
d_gene: NA
CDR3nt: TGTGCCAGCAGTTCCGCCGGCGGGGACACAGATACGCAGTATTTT
CDR3aa: CASSSAGGDTDTQYF

j_gene: TRBJ2-3
v_gene: TRBV19
abundance: few
d_gene: TRBD2
CDR3nt: TGTGCCAGTAGTGGGACGGGAGGGCCATTGCACACAGATACGCAGTATTTT
CDR3aa: CASSGTGGPLHTDTQYF

j_gene: TRBJ1-1
v_gene: TRBV28
abundance: NA
d_gene: NA
CDR3nt: TGTGCCAGCAGGCCCCAGGGGAACACTGAAGCTTTCTTT
CDR3aa: CASRPQGNTEAFF

j_gene: TRBJ2-5
v_gene: TRBV19
abundance: few
d_gene: NA
CDR3nt: TGTGCCAGTAGCCTTACAGGGACCTACCAAGAGACCCAGTACTTC
CDR3aa: CASSLTGTYQETQYF

j_gene: TRBJ1-4
v_gene: TRBV5-1
abundance: NA
d_gene: NA
CDR3nt: TGCGCCAGCAGCTTGGCCGCGGACACTGGAGCTGAAAAACTGTTTTTT
CDR3aa: CASSLAADTGAEKLFF

j_gene: TRBJ2-2
v_gene: TRBV28
abundance: NA
d_gene: NA
CDR3nt: TGTGCCAGCAGTTTCCGGCCGCTACGAAGGGGGACCGGGGAGCTGTTTTTT
CDR3aa: CASSFRPLRRGTGELFF